This passage covers 5 T cell receptor beta chains from one sample sequenced in a study of blood T cells in healthy people across ages. With a J-beta primer mix and a sample-barcoded 5' primer, a second PCR ran about 7 to 12 cycles. TCRdb reprocessed the 5' RACE reads via MiXCR and lists one record per CDR3 protein. This sample yields approximately 1,000,000 distinct CDR3 sequences, of which 45% are seen a single time; 18% belongs to the top ten. Sequences were obtained from blood. The origin of the receptors is a woman aged 55-70 years in good health.

This clonotype was observed a handful of times. The V gene is TRBV29-1, the J gene TRBJ2-7; D is perhaps TRBD1 or TRBD2 (5 bases each). Germline V gene sequence: CDR1 SQVTM, CDR2 ANQGSEA. V gave up 4 bases and J gave up 6 bases, with 19 bases separating them. CDR3 length: 14 amino acids. As DNA, the CDR3 is TGCAGCGTTGGGCAGGGCCTAGTTGGGGGCGAGCAGTACTTC. Translation gives CSVGQGLVGGEQYF.

The rearrangement uses TRBV9 and TRBJ2-5, with TRBD2 matching over 14 bases. Trimming took 4 bases from V and 11 from J; bases not matched to a gene: 13. The CDR3 is 16 residues long. CDR1 and CDR2 from the germline V gene are SGDLS and YYNGEE. The CDR3 DNA reads as TGTGCCAGCAGCAACCCCGGGACTAGCGGGAGTTATGAGCAGTACTTC. Its protein product is CASSNPGTSGSYEQYF.

The chain carries TRBV6-6 and TRBJ1-6; D gene unclear. This CDR3 is built from 13 residues. Trimming removed 7 bases from V and 11 bases from J, with 15 bases in between. CDR1 and CDR2 (germline): MNHNY, SVGAGI (reference sequence). CDR3 loop: CASTFVDRAPLHF. The CDR3, as DNA: TGTGCCAGCACTTTTGTCGACCGAGCACCCCTCCACTTT.

The genes are TRBV2 and TRBJ2-7; 13 nucleotides align to TRBD2. The CDR3 consists of 12 residues. CDR1 SNHLY and CDR2 FYNNEI come from the germline V gene. The trim removed 10 bases at V and 5 bases at J, leaving 2 bases unmatched. The CDR3 coding sequence is TGTGCCATACTAGCGGGAGGGGACGAGCAGTACTTC. Protein: CAILAGGDEQYF.

V is TRBV30 and J is TRBJ2-5; D not certain. Germline CDR1 reads GTSNPN; CDR2 reads SVGIG (reference sequence). V gave up 3 bases and J gave up 5 bases, with 10 bases separating them. The CDR3 contains 12 residues. CDR3 loop: CAWSVFGETQYF. The CDR3 region has the DNA TGTGCCTGGAGCGTCTTCGGGGAGACCCAGTACTTC. Filled out from reference TRBV30 and TRBJ2-5, the complete variable domain reads SQTIHQWPATLVQPVGSPLSLECTVEGTSNPNLYWYRQAAGRGLQLLFYSVGIGQISSEVPQNLSASRPQDRQFILSSKKLLLSDSGFYLCAWSVFGETQYFGPGTRLLVL.